What follows are 5 T cell receptor beta chains derived from one specimen sequenced in a study of response to subunit inactivated influenza vaccine (dated by TCRdb to the late 2010s). Library creation used RT-PCR. Sequenced using an Illumina HiSeq 2500. TCRdb applied fastp at Q25 and MiXCR to the public reads, then kept only in-frame beta chains. For every CDR3 protein sequence, its rows merge into one entry that carries the most common genes and DNA. Recorded for this sample are about 520,000 distinct CDR3 sequences; approximately 7.3% of them occurred a single time. The ten largest clones capture around 12% of the sample. The sequenced sample was PBMCs from blood, obtained roughly 24 months after vaccination. Receptors were obtained from a man aged 50-75 years who received an inactivated influenza vaccine. Donor details come from another sample of the same person, matched by shared clones.

This chain joins TRBV5-1 and TRBJ2-3, with unresolved D. Germline values: CDR1 SGHRS, CDR2 YFSETQ. The germline V and J ends were trimmed by 1 base and 4 bases, with 16 bases remaining between them. This CDR3 region has 16 residues. CDR3 nucleotide sequence: TGCGCCAGCAGCTTGAGCTCGCGCCTCGTCTCAGATACGCAGTATTTT. Translated: CASSLSSRLVSDTQYF.

This clonotype has ten or more counts. Mismatch with germline at one junction end may stem from a read error. V and J are TRBV7-2 and TRBJ2-3; D is perhaps TRBD1 (5 bases). Germline values: CDR1 SGHTA, CDR2 FQGNSA. This CDR3 has 15 residues. The CDR3 loop is CASSLVGDSTDTQYF. The CDR3 DNA sequence: TGCGCCAGCAGCTTGGTAGGGGATAGCACAGATACGCAGTATTTT.

The table lists this clonotype with a few counts. CDR3 sequence reads: CAWSEQGSRELFF. The CDR3 coding sequence is TGTGCCTGGAGTGAACAGGGTTCCCGGGAGCTGTTTTTT. The chain combines TRBV30 with TRBJ2-2; D is perhaps TRBD1 (6 bases). Trimming removed 1 base at V and 9 bases at J, with 12 bases between. The germline V gene encodes CDR1 GTSNPN and CDR2 SVGIG (reference sequence). The CDR3 contains 13 residues.

The rearrangement joins TRBV7-9 to TRBJ2-3, with D unresolved. Germline V gives CDR1 SEHNR, CDR2 FQNEAQ (reference sequence). With 4 bases removed from V and 9 bases from J, the gap between germline ends came to 20 bases. This CDR3 comprises 15 residues. The CDR3 sequence: CASSSIIWAVQTQYF. The CDR3 region has the DNA TGTGCCAGCAGCTCCATTATCTGGGCCGTTCAAACGCAGTATTTT.

This clonotype was counted only a few times. The chain carries TRBV29-1 and TRBJ2-2; 7 bases fit TRBD1. The ends lost 7 bases at V and 4 bases at J; junction bases unmatched: 3. This CDR3 is built from 12 residues. Germline CDR1 reads SQVTM; CDR2 reads ANQGSEA. This CDR3 reads CSAYRGTGELFF. The DNA for the CDR3 is TGCAGCGCCTACAGGGGCACCGGGGAGCTGTTTTTT.